These 29 T cell receptor beta chains came from one sample sequenced in a study of regulatory T cells in long-lasting Graves disease. According to the study, TCR beta libraries were built with iRepertoire HTBI primers and CDR3-region Arm-PCR. TCRdb used MiXCR to reprocess the multiplex PCR reads, holding one entry per CDR3 protein. The sample includes 540,000 or so distinct CDR3 sequences, roughly 14% of them seen just once. The time point denotes: newly diagnosed GD, antithyroid drugs for less than 3 months. With RNA extracted from PBMCs as input, the TCR library was made. The sample also formed part of further work on T cells in Graves' hyperthyroidism and ophthalmopathy.

The sample here was peripheral blood mononuclear cells (PBMCs), taken at new diagnosis, from a patient treated with antithyroid drugs. These receptors originate from a man aged 25 to 45 with Graves disease.

This clonotype came up a few times. V gene TRBV5-1 combines with J gene TRBJ2-2; 11 bases are a match to TRBD2. V shed 3 bases, J shed 0 bases, and the junction held 4 bases outside the gene matches. Germline V gene data show CDR1 as SGHRS and CDR2 as YFSETQ. This CDR3 spans 17 amino acids. CDR3 residues: CASSSGLAVPNTGELFF. The DNA of the CDR3 is TGCGCCAGCAGCTCGGGACTAGCGGTCCCGAACACCGGGGAGCTGTTTTTT.

This clonotype showed up many times. The rearrangement uses TRBV2 and TRBJ2-2; 10 bases map to TRBD2. The V gene's germline CDR1 is SNHLY and CDR2 FYNNEI. This CDR3 comprises 15 residues. Trimming cost V 7 bases and J 6 bases; bases outside gene matches: 8. The CDR3 coding sequence is TGTGCCAGCAACTTGGCTAGCGGGAGTTCCGGGGAGCTGTTTTTT. Translating gives CASNLASGSSGELFF.

This clonotype was picked up many times. V is TRBV29-1 and J is TRBJ1-1, with D unresolved. The germline V and J ends were trimmed by 2 bases and 5 bases, with 12 bases remaining between them. CDR1 is SQVTM and CDR2 is ANQGSEA in the germline V gene. CDR3 length: 13 amino acids. The CDR3 sequence: CSVETPVRTEAFF. Here the CDR3 DNA reads TGCAGCGTTGAAACCCCGGTACGGACTGAAGCTTTCTTT.

The gene calls are TRBV24-1 and TRBJ2-6; possible D gene TRBD2, 6 bases. The CDR3 has 17 residues. V was trimmed by 7 bases and J by 1 base, leaving 16 bases between them. Germline-derived CDR1 and CDR2 are KGHDR and SFDVKD. CDR3 sequence reads: CATSKEGGESGANVLTF. CDR3 sequence (DNA): TGTGCCACCAGCAAAGAAGGAGGGGAATCTGGGGCCAACGTCCTGACTTTC.

This clonotype occurred many times. The rearrangement joins TRBV5-4 to TRBJ2-5; D is perhaps TRBD2 (6 bases). The germline gives CDR1 SGHNT, CDR2 YYREEE (reference sequence). The CDR3 spans 14 residues. Between the trimmed V and J ends, which lost 2 bases and 1 base, there was a span of 9 bases. The CDR3 loop is CASSLPGGQETQYF. The CDR3 coding sequence is TGTGCCAGCAGCTTACCCGGGGGCCAAGAGACCCAGTACTTC.

There are many counts of this clonotype. CDR3 nucleotide sequence: TGTGCCAGCAGTCCGACAGTAGTTTGGAATTCACCCCTCCACTTT. It translates to CASSPTVVWNSPLHF. This chain connects TRBV27 to TRBJ1-6, with a weak D call TRBD1 (5 bases). In germline, CDR1 is MNHEY, CDR2 SMNVEV (reference sequence). The CDR3 sequence is 15 residues long. V was clipped by 5 bases and J by 7 bases, with 15 bases between them.

In its sample, this clonotype was seen many times. The V call is TRBV5-5, the J call TRBJ2-7; TRBD2 might be the D (5 bases). The CDR3 loop spans 14 amino acids. CDR1 is SGHKS, CDR2 YYEKEE, per germline (reference sequence). With 7 bases removed from V and 0 bases from J, the gap between germline ends came to 14 bases. The CDR3 region has the DNA TGTGCCAGCGGGGAGCCGCTGAGCTCCTACGAGCAGTACTTC. Its translation: CASGEPLSSYEQYF.

This clonotype appeared many times. This chain's CDR3 is CATSRDPRDNEQFF. CDR3 sequence (DNA): TGTGCCACCAGCAGAGATCCAAGAGACAATGAGCAGTTCTTC. The chain combines TRBV15 with TRBJ2-1; no clear D. Germline V gene lookup returns CDR1 LNHNV and CDR2 YYDKDF (reference sequence). This CDR3 spans 14 amino acids. The V end lost 0 bases, the J end lost 5 bases, and 8 bases lay between the germline ends.

In the case of this clonotype: Possible read error: a much larger clone is one base away. The V gene is TRBV30, the J gene TRBJ2-1; D ambiguous. Per the germline V gene, CDR1 is GTSNPN and CDR2 is SVGIG (reference sequence). The CDR3 contains 14 residues. CDR3: CAWSVSTSYNERFF. CDR3 nucleotides: TGTGCCTGGAGTGTATCCACGTCCTACAATGAGCGGTTCTTC.

This clonotype has a count of ten or more. This sequence joins TRBV12-3 or TRBV12-4 and TRBJ1-1; 9 nucleotides line up with TRBD1. This CDR3 has 16 amino acids. V lost 4 bases, J lost 2 bases, and 8 bases stayed unmatched. This CDR3 reads CASSSHTGGLNTEAFF. In nucleotides, the CDR3 is TGTGCCAGCAGTTCCCATACAGGGGGCCTAAACACTGAAGCTTTCTTT.

The chain uses TRBV28 and TRBJ1-2, with 8 bases identical to TRBD1. With 2 bases clipped from V and 5 bases from J, the junction kept 4 bases outside the gene matches. Germline assignment: CDR1 MDHEN and CDR2 SYDVKM. The CDR3 sequence is 14 residues long. CDR3 sequence: CASSLPDREYGYTF. The CDR3 DNA reads TGTGCCAGCAGTTTACCGGACAGGGAATATGGCTACACCTTC.

This clonotype was seen ten or more times. The chain has TRBV7-9 and TRBJ2-1; D unresolved. Germline values: CDR1 SEHNR, CDR2 FQNEAQ (reference sequence). This CDR3 comprises 15 residues. V gave up 1 base and J gave up 1 base, with 8 bases separating them. The CDR3 loop is CASSLDGYSYNEQFF. The CDR3 nucleotides are TGTGCCAGCAGCTTAGACGGATATTCCTACAATGAGCAGTTCTTC.

This chain joins TRBV27 and TRBJ2-1; TRBD1 matches at 10 bases. The CDR3 has 15 amino acids. V lost 4 bases and J lost 7; bases outside the gene matches: 7. Per germline, CDR1 MNHEY and CDR2 SMNVEV (reference sequence). The CDR3 protein is CASSSSGTGENEQFF. CDR3 nucleotide sequence: TGTGCCAGCAGTTCATCCGGGACAGGGGAAAATGAGCAGTTCTTC.

This clonotype was counted at least ten times. The rearrangement uses TRBV12-3 or TRBV12-4 and TRBJ2-5; 8 bases are shared with TRBD1. The CDR3 runs 14 residues. Unmatched junction bases numbered 3, after V lost 6 bases and J lost 0 bases. CDR3 bases: TGTGCCAGCAGGGCGGACAGGGACCAAGAGACCCAGTACTTC. This translates into CASRADRDQETQYF.

This chain connects TRBV20-1 to TRBJ2-3; D is uncertain. The CDR3 totals 15 residues. The germline V gene has CDR1 DFQATT and CDR2 SNEGSKA (reference sequence). V was shortened by 4 bases and J by 0 bases, with 14 bases between the two germline ends. The CDR3 reads CSATSYRQSTDTQYF. The CDR3 DNA reads TGCAGTGCTACGTCGTATCGGCAAAGCACAGATACGCAGTATTTT.

The rearrangement links TRBV14 to TRBJ2-4; 7 nucleotides agree with TRBD1. The V gene's germline CDR1 is SGHDN and CDR2 FVKESK. The CDR3 sequence is 14 residues long. J gave up 7 bases and V 1 base, and 4 bases lay outside the gene matches. The CDR3 coding sequence is TGTGCCAGCAGCCAAGTGGGGACAGTTAACATTCAGTACTTC. Its protein is CASSQVGTVNIQYF.

This clonotype has ten or more counts. The J gene is TRBJ2-3, the V gene TRBV10-3; either TRBD1 or TRBD2 may fit D (5 bases each). There are 14 residues in the CDR3. The V end was cut by 6 bases, the J end by 3 bases, with 13 bases between. Germline V lookup: CDR1 ENHRY, CDR2 SYGVKD. CDR3 in amino acids: CAIRWDPSTDTQYF. CDR3 nucleotide sequence: TGTGCCATCAGGTGGGACCCTTCGACAGATACGCAGTATTTT.

Remarks on this clonotype: This sequence may be a read error, since a much larger clone differs from it by one base. This chain links TRBV4-2 with TRBJ2-7; 11 bases line up with TRBD2. V shed 4 bases, J shed 7 bases, and the junction held 9 bases outside the gene matches. The CDR3 loop spans 15 amino acids. CDR1 LGHNA and CDR2 YNFKEQ come from the germline V gene. In nucleotides, the CDR3 is TGTGCCAGCAGCCTGGATACTAGCGGGGGCAATGAGCAGTACTTC. Its translation: CASSLDTSGGNEQYF.

The chain employs TRBV4-2 and TRBJ2-1; 9 bases align to TRBD2. Germline-derived CDR1 and CDR2 are LGHNA and YNFKEQ. This CDR3 spans 16 amino acids. With 2 bases clipped from V and 7 bases from J, the junction kept 9 bases outside the gene matches. In nucleotides, the CDR3 is TGTGCCAGCAGCCAATCGAGCGGGAGGACAGGAAATGAGCAGTTCTTC. Its protein product is CASSQSSGRTGNEQFF.

This clonotype appeared many times. The V and J genes are TRBV7-2 and TRBJ2-1, with D possibly being TRBD2 (6 bases). Germline CDR1 and CDR2: SGHTA and FQGNSA. The CDR3 spans 13 residues. V was cut by 4 bases and J by 6 bases, with 10 bases left in between. This CDR3 reads CASSSGSGNEQFF. DNA for the CDR3: TGTGCCAGCAGCTCCGGGAGCGGCAATGAGCAGTTCTTC.

The sample holds many counts of this clonotype. The chain has TRBV19 and TRBJ1-5; a possible D gene is TRBD1 (6 bases). This CDR3 has 18 amino acids. Trimming stripped 6 bases from V and 5 bases from J, with 26 bases between. The germline V gene has CDR1 LNHDA and CDR2 SQIVND (reference sequence). CDR3 DNA: TGTGCCAGTAGCTCCCCTACTTTTCGAGGGGGGATGGATCAGCCCCAGCATTTT. This gives the protein CASSSPTFRGGMDQPQHF.

Ten or more counts support this clonotype. This rearrangement joins TRBV29-1 to TRBJ1-1; maybe TRBD1 (5 bases). Germline V gene lookup returns CDR1 SQVTM and CDR2 ANQGSEA. Trimming cost V 3 bases and J 6 bases, with 11 bases left between them. This CDR3 contains 12 residues. CDR3 region: CSVEQGFAEAFF. CDR3 nucleotides: TGCAGCGTTGAGCAGGGTTTCGCTGAAGCTTTCTTT.

V usage is TRBV3-1 and J usage is TRBJ2-7; D is uncertain. The V end lost 1 base, the J end lost 7 bases, and 8 bases lay between the germline ends. CDR3 length: 12 residues. Per germline, CDR1 LGHDT and CDR2 YNNKEL (reference sequence). CDR3 bases: TGTGCCAGCAGCCAAGGGATAGGAGAGCAGTACTTC. It translates to CASSQGIGEQYF.

V and J are TRBV5-8 and TRBJ1-5; 10 bases fit TRBD1. The CDR3 runs to 18 residues. Germline V gives CDR1 SGHTS, CDR2 YDEGEE. J gave up 1 base and V 4 bases, and 11 bases lay outside the gene matches. The CDR3 nucleotides are TGTGCCAGCAGCAACCCCGGGACAGGGGTGACGAGCAATCAGCCCCAGCATTTT. The encoded protein is CASSNPGTGVTSNQPQHF.

This clonotype has more than one count but fewer than ten. The chain uses TRBV27 and TRBJ1-1; tentatively, D is TRBD1 (5 bases). The CDR3 has 14 amino acids. Germline CDR1 is MNHEY and CDR2 is SMNVEV (reference sequence). V lost 0 bases and J 10 bases, leaving 15 bases between the germline ends. CDR3 sequence: CASSLSDGAPPAFF. The CDR3 DNA sequence: TGTGCCAGCAGTTTATCCGACGGGGCTCCCCCAGCTTTCTTT.

This clonotype was observed at least ten times. The rearrangement links TRBV29-1 to TRBJ2-2; weak D call: TRBD1 (6 bases). V gave up 6 bases and J gave up 2 bases, with 16 bases separating them. Germline CDR1 SQVTM, CDR2 ANQGSEA. This CDR3 contains 15 residues. The DNA of the CDR3 is TGCAGCGTCCCCGGGACATCTTTAAACACCGGGGAGCTGTTTTTT. Translation gives CSVPGTSLNTGELFF.

This clonotype was seen repeatedly, ten times or more. The J gene is TRBJ1-2, the V gene TRBV24-1, with D uncertain. The germline CDR1 and CDR2 sequences are KGHDR and SFDVKD. The CDR3 has 13 residues. Deletions cut 0 bases from V and 6 bases from J, with 7 bases between. DNA for the CDR3: TGTGCCACCAGTGATTTGCATGGGGATGGCTACACCTTC. Translated, it gives CATSDLHGDGYTF.

This clonotype was counted many times. V and J are TRBV27 and TRBJ2-1, with TRBD2 identical over 9 bases. Trimming at V came to 2 bases and at J to 9 bases, leaving 8 bases not matched to a gene. The V gene's germline CDR1 is MNHEY and CDR2 SMNVEV (reference sequence). CDR3 length: 15 amino acids. This CDR3 reads CASSLPAGGPGEQFF. The CDR3 coding sequence is TGTGCCAGCAGTTTACCGGCGGGAGGGCCCGGTGAGCAGTTCTTC.

This clonotype showed up many times. The chain couples TRBV20-1 to TRBJ1-1; D is ambiguous. Trimming removed 0 bases from V and 0 bases from J, with 8 bases in between. Germline V lookup: CDR1 DFQATT, CDR2 SNEGSKA (reference sequence). The CDR3 consists of 14 residues. The CDR3 DNA reads TGCAGTGCTAGAGATGGTGACCTGAACACTGAAGCTTTCTTT. Translating it yields CSARDGDLNTEAFF.